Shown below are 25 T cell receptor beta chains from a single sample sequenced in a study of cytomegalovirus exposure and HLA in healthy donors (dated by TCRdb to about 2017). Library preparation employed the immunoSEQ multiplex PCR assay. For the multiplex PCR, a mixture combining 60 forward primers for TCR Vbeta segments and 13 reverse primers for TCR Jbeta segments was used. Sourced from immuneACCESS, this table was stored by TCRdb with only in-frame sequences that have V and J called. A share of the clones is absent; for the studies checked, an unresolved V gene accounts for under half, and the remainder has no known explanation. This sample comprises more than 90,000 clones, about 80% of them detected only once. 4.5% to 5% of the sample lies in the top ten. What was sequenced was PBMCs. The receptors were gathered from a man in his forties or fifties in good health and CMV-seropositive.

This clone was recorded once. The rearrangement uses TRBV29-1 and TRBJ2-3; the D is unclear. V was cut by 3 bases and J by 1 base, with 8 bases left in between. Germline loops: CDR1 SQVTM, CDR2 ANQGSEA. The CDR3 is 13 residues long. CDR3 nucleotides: TGCAGCGTTGAGGCCGCGGGCACAGATACGCAGTATTTT. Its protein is CSVEAAGTDTQYF.

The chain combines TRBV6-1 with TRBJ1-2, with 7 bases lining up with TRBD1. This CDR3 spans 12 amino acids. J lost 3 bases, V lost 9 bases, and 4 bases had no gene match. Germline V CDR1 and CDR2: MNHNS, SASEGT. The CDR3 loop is CASIQGDYGYTF. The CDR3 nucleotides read TGTGCCAGTATCCAGGGGGACTATGGCTACACCTTC.

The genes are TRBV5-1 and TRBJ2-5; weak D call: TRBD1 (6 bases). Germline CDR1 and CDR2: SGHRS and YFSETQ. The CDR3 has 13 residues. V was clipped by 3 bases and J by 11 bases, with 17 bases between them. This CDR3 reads CASSSYRDGEQYF. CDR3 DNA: TGCGCCAGCAGCTCTTACAGGGATGGGGAGCAGTACTTC.

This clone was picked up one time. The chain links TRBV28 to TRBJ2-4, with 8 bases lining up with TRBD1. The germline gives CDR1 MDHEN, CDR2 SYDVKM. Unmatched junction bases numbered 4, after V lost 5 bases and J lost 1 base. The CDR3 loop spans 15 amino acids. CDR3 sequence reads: CASSRQGNAKNIQYF. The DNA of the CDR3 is TGTGCCAGCAGTCGACAGGGGAACGCCAAAAACATTCAGTACTTC.

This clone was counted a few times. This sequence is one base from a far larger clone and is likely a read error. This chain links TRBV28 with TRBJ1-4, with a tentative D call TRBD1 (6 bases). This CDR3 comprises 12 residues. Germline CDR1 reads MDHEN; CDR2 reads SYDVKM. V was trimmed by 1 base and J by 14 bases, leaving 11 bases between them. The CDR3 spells CASSLSRTDLFF. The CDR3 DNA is TGTGCCAGCAGTTTATCCCGGACAGATCTGTTTTTT.

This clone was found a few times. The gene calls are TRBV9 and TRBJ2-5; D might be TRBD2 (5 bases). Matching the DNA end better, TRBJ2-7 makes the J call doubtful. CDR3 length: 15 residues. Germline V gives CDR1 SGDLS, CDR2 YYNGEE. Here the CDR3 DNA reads TGTGCCAGCAGCGCCTACCCTAGCTCCTCCTACGAGCAGTACTTC. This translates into CASSAYPSSSYEQYF.

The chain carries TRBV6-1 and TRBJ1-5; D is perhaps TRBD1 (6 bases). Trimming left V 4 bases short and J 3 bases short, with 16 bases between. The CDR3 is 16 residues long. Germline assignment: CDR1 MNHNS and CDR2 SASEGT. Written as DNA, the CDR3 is TGTGCCAGCAGTGCCAGGGGAGTATGGGACAATCAGCCCCAGCATTTT. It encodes CASSARGVWDNQPQHF.

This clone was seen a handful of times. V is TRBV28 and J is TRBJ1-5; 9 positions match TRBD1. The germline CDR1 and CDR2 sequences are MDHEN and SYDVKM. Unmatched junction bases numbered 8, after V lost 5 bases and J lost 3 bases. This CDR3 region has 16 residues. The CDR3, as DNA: TGTGCCAGCAGTCCGGGGACAGGGACGATCAATCAGCCCCAGCATTTT. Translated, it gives CASSPGTGTINQPQHF. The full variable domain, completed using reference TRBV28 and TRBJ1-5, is DVKVTQSSRYLVKRTGEKVFLECVQDMDHENMFWYRQDPGLGLRLIYFSYDVKMKEKGDIPEGYSVSREKKERFSLILESASTNQTSMYLCASSPGTGTINQPQHFGDGTRLSIL.

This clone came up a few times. CDR3 in DNA: TGTGCCAGCAGGCAGTGGGCCCACACAGATACGCAGTATTTT. This codes for CASRQWAHTDTQYF. This chain links TRBV5-6 with TRBJ2-3; no reliable D call. Between the trimmed V and J ends, which lost 5 bases and 2 bases, there was a span of 12 bases. Germline V gene sequence: CDR1 SGHDT, CDR2 YYEEEE. There are 14 residues in the CDR3.

CDR3 sequence (DNA): TGTGCCAGCACGGAGCCCATGAACACTGAAGCTTTCTTT. Protein: CASTEPMNTEAFF. The rearrangement joins TRBV6-1 to TRBJ1-1; D unresolved. Germline V gene sequence: CDR1 MNHNS, CDR2 SASEGT. V was shortened by 7 bases and J by 0 bases, with 9 bases between the two germline ends. The CDR3 sequence is 13 residues long.

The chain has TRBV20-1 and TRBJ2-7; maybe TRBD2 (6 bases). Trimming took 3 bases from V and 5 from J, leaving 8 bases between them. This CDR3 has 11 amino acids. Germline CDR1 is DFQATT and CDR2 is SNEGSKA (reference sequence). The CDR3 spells CSARWGDEQYF. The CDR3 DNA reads TGCAGTGCTAGGTGGGGGGACGAGCAGTACTTC.

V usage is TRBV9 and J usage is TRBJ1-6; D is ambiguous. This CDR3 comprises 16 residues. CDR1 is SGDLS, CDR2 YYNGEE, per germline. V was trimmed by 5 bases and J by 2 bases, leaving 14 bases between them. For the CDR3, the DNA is TGTGCCAGCAGTCCATACAGTACCCCCTATAATTCACCCCTCCACTTT. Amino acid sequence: CASSPYSTPYNSPLHF.

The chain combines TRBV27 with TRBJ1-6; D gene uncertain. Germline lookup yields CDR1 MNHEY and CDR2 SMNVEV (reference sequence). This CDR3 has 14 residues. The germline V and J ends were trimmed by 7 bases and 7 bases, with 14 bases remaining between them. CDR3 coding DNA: TGTGCCAGCACCTGGGCGGGCAGAAATTCACCCCTCCACTTT. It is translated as CASTWAGRNSPLHF.

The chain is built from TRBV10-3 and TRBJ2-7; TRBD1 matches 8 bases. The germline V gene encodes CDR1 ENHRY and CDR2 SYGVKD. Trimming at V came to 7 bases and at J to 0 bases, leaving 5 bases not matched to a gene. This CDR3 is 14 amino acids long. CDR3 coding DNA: TGTGCCATCAAGGGTCAGGGGGCCTCCTACGAGCAGTACTTC. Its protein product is CAIKGQGASYEQYF.

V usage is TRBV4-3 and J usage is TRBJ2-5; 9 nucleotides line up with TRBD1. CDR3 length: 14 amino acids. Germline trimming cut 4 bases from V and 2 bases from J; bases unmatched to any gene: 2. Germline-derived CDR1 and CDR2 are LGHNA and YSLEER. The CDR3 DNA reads TGCGCCAGCAGCCGCGGACAGGGGCAAGAGACCCAGTACTTC. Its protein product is CASSRGQGQETQYF.

In DNA, the CDR3 is TGTGCCAGCAGCTTGGCCGTTGGACAGCAGTACTTC. It encodes CASSLAVGQQYF. The chain employs TRBV5-6 and TRBJ2-5; D is possibly TRBD1 (6 bases). Germline-derived CDR1 and CDR2 are SGHDT and YYEEEE. V lost 0 bases and J 11 bases, leaving 11 bases between the germline ends. The CDR3 has 12 residues.

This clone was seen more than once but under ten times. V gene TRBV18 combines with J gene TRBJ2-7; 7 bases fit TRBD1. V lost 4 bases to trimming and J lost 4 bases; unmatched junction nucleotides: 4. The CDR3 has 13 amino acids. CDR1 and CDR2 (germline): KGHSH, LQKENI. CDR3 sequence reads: CASSLGTEYEQYF. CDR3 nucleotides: TGTGCCAGCTCACTTGGGACAGAGTACGAGCAGTACTTC.

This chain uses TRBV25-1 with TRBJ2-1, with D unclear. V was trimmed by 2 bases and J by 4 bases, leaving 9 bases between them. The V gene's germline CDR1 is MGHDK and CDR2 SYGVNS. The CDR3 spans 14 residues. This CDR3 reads CASSEQDMYNEQFF. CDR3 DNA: TGTGCCAGCAGTGAACAAGACATGTACAATGAGCAGTTCTTC.

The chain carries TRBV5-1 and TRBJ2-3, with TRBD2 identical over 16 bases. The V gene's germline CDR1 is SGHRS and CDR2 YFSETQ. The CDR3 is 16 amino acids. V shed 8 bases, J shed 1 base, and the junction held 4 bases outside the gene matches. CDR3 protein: CASGTSGGVRTDTQYF. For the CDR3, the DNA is TGCGCCAGTGGGACTAGCGGGGGGGTCCGCACAGATACGCAGTATTTT.

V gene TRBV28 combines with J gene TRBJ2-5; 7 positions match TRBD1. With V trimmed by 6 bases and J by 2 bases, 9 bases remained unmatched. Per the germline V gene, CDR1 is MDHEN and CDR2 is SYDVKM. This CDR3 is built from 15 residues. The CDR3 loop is CASRLPSGGQETQYF. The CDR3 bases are TGTGCCAGCAGACTACCATCAGGGGGACAAGAGACCCAGTACTTC.

The CDR3 DNA sequence: TGTGCCAGCAGTTTAACGCAGGGGAGAACTGAAGCTTTCTTT. Translated, it gives CASSLTQGRTEAFF. The chain combines TRBV2 with TRBJ1-1, with D perhaps matching TRBD1 (6 bases). The CDR3 length is 14 residues. The V gene lost 5 bases and the J gene lost 5 bases, with 15 bases spanning the gap. CDR1 is SNHLY, CDR2 FYNNEI, per germline.

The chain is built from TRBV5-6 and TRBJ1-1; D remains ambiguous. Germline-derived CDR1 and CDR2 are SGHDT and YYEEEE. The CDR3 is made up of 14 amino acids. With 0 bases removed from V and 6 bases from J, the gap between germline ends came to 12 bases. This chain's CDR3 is CASSLGFAVAEAFF. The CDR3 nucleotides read TGTGCCAGCAGCTTGGGATTTGCGGTCGCTGAAGCTTTCTTT.

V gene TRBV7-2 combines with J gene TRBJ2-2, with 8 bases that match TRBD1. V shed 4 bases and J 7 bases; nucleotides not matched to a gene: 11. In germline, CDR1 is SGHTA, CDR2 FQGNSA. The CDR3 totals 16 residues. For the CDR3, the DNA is TGTGCCAGCAGCTCCGAAAGGGGACAGGCGGTCGGGGAGCTGTTTTTT. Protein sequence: CASSSERGQAVGELFF.

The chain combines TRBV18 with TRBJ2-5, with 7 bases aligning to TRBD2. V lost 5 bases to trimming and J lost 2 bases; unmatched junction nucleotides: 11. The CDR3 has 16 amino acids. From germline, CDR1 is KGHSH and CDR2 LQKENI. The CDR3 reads CASSSWTSGLQETQYF. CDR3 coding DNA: TGTGCCAGCTCATCCTGGACTAGTGGTTTACAAGAGACCCAGTACTTC.

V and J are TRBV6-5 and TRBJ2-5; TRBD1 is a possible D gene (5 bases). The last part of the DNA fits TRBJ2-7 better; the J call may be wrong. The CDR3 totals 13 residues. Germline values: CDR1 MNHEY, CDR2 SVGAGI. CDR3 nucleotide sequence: TGTGCCAGCAGTTACGATAGGGGATACGAGCAGTACTTC. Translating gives CASSYDRGYEQYF.